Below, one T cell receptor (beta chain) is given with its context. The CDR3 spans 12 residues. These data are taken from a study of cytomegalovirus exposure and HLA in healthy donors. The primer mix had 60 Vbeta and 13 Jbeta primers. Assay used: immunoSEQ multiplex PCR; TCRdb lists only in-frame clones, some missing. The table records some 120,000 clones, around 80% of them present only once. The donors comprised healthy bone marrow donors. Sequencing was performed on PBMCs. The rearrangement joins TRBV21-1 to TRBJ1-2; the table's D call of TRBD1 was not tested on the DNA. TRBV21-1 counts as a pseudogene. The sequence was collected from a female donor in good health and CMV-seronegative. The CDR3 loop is CASSKGNYGYTF. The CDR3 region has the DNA TGTGCCAGCAGCAAGGGCAACTATGGCTACACCTTC.